Described below is a single T cell receptor beta chain sequence and its context. The sample is drawn from a study of siplizumab effects on memory and regulatory T cells. V trimming: 0 bases; J trimming: 4 bases; junction bases outside the gene matches: 5. The CDR3 spans 16 residues. Germline V gene sequence: CDR1 SQVTM, CDR2 ANQGSEA. Profiled with immunoSEQ multiplex PCR; TCRdb holds only in-frame clones, not every one. The data hold roughly 100,000 clones, with 92% observed a single time. The TCR was taken from a human donor in good health. This chain connects TRBV29-1 to TRBJ2-1, with 11 bases lining up with TRBD2. The sequencing input was CD4+ T cells sorted from blood. DNA of the CDR3: TGCAGCGTTGAAGACCGGACTAGCGGGTTTTACAATGAGCAGTTCTTC. Its protein product is CSVEDRTSGFYNEQFF.